This T cell receptor beta chain stems from a study of graft-versus-host responses after intestinal transplantation. The CDR3 has 13 amino acids. Germline CDR1 reads SEHNR; CDR2 reads FQNEAQ (reference sequence). V was pared by 2 bases and J by 5 bases, with 9 bases between. In regard to this clone: Its antigen is as yet unknown.

Profiled with immunoSEQ multiplex PCR; TCRdb holds only in-frame clones, not every one. The table records about 94,000 clones, more than 85% of them present only once. This receptor was obtained from a human donor who received an intestinal transplant. The sample was unstimulated CD8+ T cells sorted from spleen or lymph node cells, taken before intestinal transplant. The V and J genes are TRBV7-9 and TRBJ1-2; possible D gene TRBD1, 5 bases. The CDR3 nucleotides read TGTGCCAGCAGCTTACCGGGGGGATATGGCTACACCTTC. It encodes CASSLPGGYGYTF. Full variable domain (missing parts from reference TRBV7-9 and TRBJ1-2): DTGVSQNPRHKITKRGQNVTFRCDPISEHNRLYWYRQTLGQGPEFLTYFQNEAQLEKSRLLSDRFSAERPKGSFSTLEIQRTEQGDSAMYLCASSLPGGYGYTFGSGTRLTVV.